This T cell receptor beta chain is drawn from a study of blood T cell repertoires in COVID-19. Study-level background: Samples taken during acute and convalescent COVID-19 were collected in the United States, Italy and Spain. The cDNA or gDNA used as material had been derived from T cells, B-cell-depleted T cells, or PBMCs.

The CDR3 runs to 15 residues. Trimming at V came to 4 bases and at J to 3 bases, leaving 7 bases not matched to a gene. Germline-derived CDR1 and CDR2 are SGHTS and YDEGEE. The Seattle patients, enrolled during active infection, were followed longitudinally. In the original workflow: Reference gene primer amplification gave estimated nucleated cell counts. The repertoire was sequenced with immunoSEQ multiplex PCR; TCRdb's copy has only in-frame clones and lacks some. The D gene and trimming were derived from the DNA, and the V and J assignments and clone size from that table. The table includes about 250,000 clones, approximately 85% detected once.

The sequence was collected from a woman older than 75 with COVID-19, enrolled during active disease. The sequenced sample consisted of peripheral blood. The chain has TRBV5-8 and TRBJ2-5, with TRBD1 identical over 9 bases. CDR3: CASSPGTGREETQYF. The CDR3 region has the DNA TGTGCCAGCAGCCCCGGGACAGGGCGTGAAGAGACCCAGTACTTC.